These T cell receptor beta chains were read from a single sample in a study of OX40 agonist ivuxolimab in advanced cancers. Sequencing was performed with immunoSEQ multiplex PCR; in TCRdb, only in-frame clones are kept and a portion is missing. The sample consists of about 81,000 clones, around 93% of them appearing once. This sample comprised CD4+ or CD8+ T cells sorted from blood, obtained in a trial of the OX40 agonist ivuxolimab. The receptors were sampled from an adult with an advanced solid tumor such as melanoma, head and neck, liver or kidney cancer. Each CDR3 is given with its conserved first and last residue. The order of the fields is J gene, clone size, V gene, D gene, CDR3 protein, CDR3 DNA. D genes are given only for firm matches. The listing skips clone size in some rows; elsewhere it reads once, few, many or a size class.

J: TRBJ2-7; size: .; V: TRBV18; D: TRBD2; CDR3: CASSPRAAGGLHEQYF; DNA: TGTGCCAGCTCACCACGGGCAGCGGGAGGTTTACACGAGCAGTACTTC
J: TRBJ2-7; size: once; V: TRBV28; D: TRBD2; CDR3: CASTWGGAFYEQYF; DNA: TGTGCCAGCACTTGGGGGGGAGCCTTCTACGAGCAGTACTTC
J: TRBJ1-2; size: .; V: TRBV4-3; D: .; CDR3: CASSQTGTNYGYTF; DNA: TGCGCCAGCAGCCAAACCGGGACTAACTATGGCTACACCTTC
J: TRBJ2-1; size: .; V: TRBV11-2; D: .; CDR3: CASSLGTASYNEQFF; DNA: TGTGCCAGCAGCTTAGGGACAGCCAGTTACAATGAGCAGTTCTTC
J: TRBJ2-3; size: once; V: TRBV25-1; D: .; CDR3: CASRDFPDTQYF; DNA: TGTGCCAGCAGGGACTTCCCAGATACGCAGTATTTT
J: TRBJ2-7; size: .; V: TRBV5-8; D: TRBD1; CDR3: CASFAVGDSYEQYF; DNA: TGTGCCAGCTTCGCTGTCGGGGACAGCTACGAGCAGTACTTC
J: TRBJ2-1; size: .; V: TRBV29-1; D: .; CDR3: CSVGTGSSYNEQFF; DNA: TGCAGCGTTGGAACGGGGAGCTCCTACAATGAGCAGTTCTTC
J: TRBJ1-3; size: .; V: TRBV6-1; D: .; CDR3: CASSEAFGGNSGDTIYF; DNA: TGTGCCAGCAGTGAAGCGTTCGGGGGTAACTCTGGAGACACCATATATTTT
J: TRBJ1-5; size: .; V: TRBV7-2; D: .; CDR3: CASSLWAGVEKPQHF; DNA: TGTGCCAGCAGCTTGTGGGCCGGCGTAGAAAAGCCCCAGCATTTT
J: TRBJ1-1; size: .; V: TRBV19; D: .; CDR3: CASSIEGDQFEAFF; DNA: TGTGCCAGTAGTATAGAAGGGGACCAATTTGAAGCTTTCTTT
J: TRBJ2-2; size: .; V: TRBV7-9; D: .; CDR3: CASSLLETGELFF; DNA: TGTGCCAGCAGCTTATTAGAGACCGGGGAGCTGTTTTTT
J: TRBJ1-2; size: .; V: TRBV27; D: .; CDR3: CASSLSPGADGYTF; DNA: TGTGCCAGCAGTTTATCTCCGGGGGCGGATGGCTACACCTTC
J: TRBJ2-1; size: .; V: TRBV4-3; D: .; CDR3: CASSQRGGPYNEQFF; DNA: TGCGCCAGCAGCCAAAGAGGAGGGCCATACAATGAGCAGTTCTTC
J: TRBJ1-2; size: .; V: TRBV27; D: .; CDR3: CASSYQGSEGYTF; DNA: TGTGCCAGCAGTTATCAGGGGTCGGAAGGCTACACCTTC
J: TRBJ1-1; size: few; V: TRBV4-3; D: .; CDR3: CASSQVVWGRTEAFF; DNA: TGCGCCAGCAGCCAAGTCGTGTGGGGGCGAACTGAAGCTTTCTTT
J: TRBJ1-5; size: .; V: TRBV15; D: .; CDR3: CATSRDLGSNQPQHF; DNA: TGTGCCACCAGCAGAGATTTAGGTAGCAATCAGCCCCAGCATTTT
J: TRBJ2-2; size: .; V: TRBV6-5; D: .; CDR3: CASSYPGQQNTGELFF; DNA: TGTGCCAGCAGTTACCCGGGACAACAGAACACCGGGGAGCTGTTTTTT
J: TRBJ2-7; size: .; V: TRBV9; D: .; CDR3: CASSVEGSYEQYF; DNA: TGTGCCAGCAGCGTTGAGGGATCCTACGAGCAGTACTTC
J: TRBJ2-1; size: .; V: TRBV4-1; D: TRBD2; CDR3: CASSFTSGIYNEQFF; DNA: TGCGCCAGCAGCTTTACTAGCGGGATTTACAATGAGCAGTTCTTC
J: TRBJ2-1; size: .; V: TRBV11-2; D: TRBD1; CDR3: CASSLGQGAYEQFF; DNA: TGTGCCAGCAGCCTAGGACAGGGGGCCTATGAGCAGTTCTTC
J: TRBJ1-5; size: .; V: TRBV6-5; D: .; CDR3: CASSYGSNQPQHF; DNA: TGTGCCAGCAGCTACGGTAGCAATCAGCCCCAGCATTTT
J: TRBJ2-1; size: .; V: TRBV10-2; D: .; CDR3: CASSGGVNEQFF; DNA: TGCGCCAGCAGTGGGGGGGTTAATGAGCAGTTCTTC
J: TRBJ1-1; size: .; V: TRBV20-1; D: .; CDR3: CSASSDTEAFF; DNA: TGCAGTGCTAGTTCGGACACTGAAGCTTTCTTT
J: TRBJ1-2; size: .; V: TRBV7-9; D: TRBD1; CDR3: CASSPQGPPRDRGAGYTF; DNA: TGTGCCAGCAGCCCCCAGGGCCCTCCCCGGGACAGGGGAGCTGGCTACACCTTC
J: TRBJ2-7; size: few; V: TRBV2; D: TRBD2; CDR3: CASDRGDSYEQYF; DNA: TGTGCCAGCGATCGGGGGGACTCCTACGAGCAGTACTTC
J: TRBJ2-7; size: .; V: TRBV7-6; D: TRBD1; CDR3: CASSLGQGIYEQYF; DNA: TGTGCCAGCAGCTTGGGACAGGGCATTTACGAGCAGTACTTC
J: TRBJ1-2; size: once; V: TRBV12-5; D: TRBD1; CDR3: CASGHGTGGPYGYTF; DNA: TGTGCTAGTGGGCATGGGACAGGAGGGCCCTATGGCTACACCTTC
J: TRBJ2-7; size: .; V: TRBV7-6; D: .; CDR3: CASSLADEQYF; DNA: TGTGCCAGCAGCTTAGCAGACGAGCAGTACTTC
J: TRBJ1-2; size: .; V: TRBV5-1; D: .; CDR3: CASSFNPEGYGYTF; DNA: TGCGCCAGCAGCTTTAACCCGGAAGGCTATGGCTACACCTTC
J: TRBJ2-1; size: .; V: TRBV18; D: TRBD2; CDR3: CASSPSVFRAGGWYNEQFF; DNA: TGTGCCAGCTCACCAAGTGTATTTCGAGCGGGAGGATGGTACAATGAGCAGTTCTTC
J: TRBJ1-1; size: .; V: TRBV9; D: TRBD1; CDR3: CASSVVEDRAGNTEAFF; DNA: TGTGCCAGCAGCGTAGTTGAGGACAGGGCAGGGAACACTGAAGCTTTCTTT
J: TRBJ2-7; size: .; V: TRBV2; D: .; CDR3: CASVTGNSYEQYF; DNA: TGTGCCAGCGTTACAGGGAACTCCTACGAGCAGTACTTC
J: TRBJ2-2; size: .; V: TRBV4-3; D: .; CDR3: CASSHEKPTGELFF; DNA: TGCGCCAGCAGCCACGAAAAACCTACCGGGGAGCTGTTTTTT
J: TRBJ1-2; size: .; V: TRBV28; D: .; CDR3: CASRPRGYANYGYTF; DNA: TGTGCCAGCAGACCACGGGGGTACGCTAACTATGGCTACACCTTC
J: TRBJ2-7; size: once; V: TRBV28; D: TRBD1; CDR3: CASSLGQGVTYEQYF; DNA: TGTGCCAGCAGTCTGGGACAGGGGGTGACCTACGAGCAGTACTTC
J: TRBJ1-2; size: .; V: TRBV30; D: .; CDR3: CAWSVHVGGYGYTF; DNA: TGTGCCTGGAGTGTACACGTTGGGGGCTATGGCTACACCTTC